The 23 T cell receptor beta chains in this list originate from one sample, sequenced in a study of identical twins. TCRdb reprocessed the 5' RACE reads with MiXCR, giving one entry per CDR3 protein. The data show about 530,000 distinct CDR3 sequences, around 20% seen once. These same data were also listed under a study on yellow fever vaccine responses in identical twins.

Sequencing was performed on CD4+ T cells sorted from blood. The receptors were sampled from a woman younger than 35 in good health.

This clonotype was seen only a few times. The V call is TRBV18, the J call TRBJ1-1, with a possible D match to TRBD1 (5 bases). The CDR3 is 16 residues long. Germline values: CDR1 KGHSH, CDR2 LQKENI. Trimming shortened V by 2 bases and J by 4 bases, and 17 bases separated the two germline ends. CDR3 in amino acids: CASSPTASGAPTEAFF. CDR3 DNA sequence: TGTGCCAGCTCACCAACAGCCTCTGGGGCCCCCACTGAAGCTTTCTTT.

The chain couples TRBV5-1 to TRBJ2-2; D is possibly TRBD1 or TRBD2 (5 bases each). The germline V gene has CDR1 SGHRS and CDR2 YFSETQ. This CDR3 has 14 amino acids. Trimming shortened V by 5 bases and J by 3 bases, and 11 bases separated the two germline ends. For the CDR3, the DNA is TGCGCCAGCAGGGTCGGGACCCACACCGGGGAGCTGTTTTTT. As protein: CASRVGTHTGELFF. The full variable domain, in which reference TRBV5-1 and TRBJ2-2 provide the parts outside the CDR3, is KAGVTQTPRYLIKTRGQQVTLSCSPISGHRSVSWYQQTPGQGLQFLFEYFSETQRNKGNFPGRFSGRQFSNSRSEMNVSTLELGDSALYLCASRVGTHTGELFFGEGSRLTVL.

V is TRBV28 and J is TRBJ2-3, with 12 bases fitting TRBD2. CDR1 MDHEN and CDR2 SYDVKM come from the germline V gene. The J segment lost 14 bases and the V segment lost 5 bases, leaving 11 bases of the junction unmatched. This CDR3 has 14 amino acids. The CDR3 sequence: CASSPPLAGGRGYF. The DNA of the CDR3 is TGTGCCAGCAGTCCCCCCCTAGCGGGGGGGAGGGGGTATTTT.

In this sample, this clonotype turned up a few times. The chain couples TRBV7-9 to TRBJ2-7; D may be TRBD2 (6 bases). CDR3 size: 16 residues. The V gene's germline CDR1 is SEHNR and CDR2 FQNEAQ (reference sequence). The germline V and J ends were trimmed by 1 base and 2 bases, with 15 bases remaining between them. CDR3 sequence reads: CASSLVVGRKPYEQYF. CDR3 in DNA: TGTGCCAGCAGCTTAGTTGTCGGGAGAAAGCCCTACGAGCAGTACTTC.

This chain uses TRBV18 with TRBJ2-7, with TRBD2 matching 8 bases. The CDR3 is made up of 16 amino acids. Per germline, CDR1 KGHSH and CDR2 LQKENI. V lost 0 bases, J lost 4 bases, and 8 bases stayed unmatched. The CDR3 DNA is TGTGCCAGCTCACCACCCGGGACTAGGGGCTCATACGAGCAGTACTTC. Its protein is CASSPPGTRGSYEQYF.

The CDR3 bases are TGTGCCAGCAGTTTGGGACCGGGACAGACCTCCAATGAGCAGTTCTTC. Translating it yields CASSLGPGQTSNEQFF. The chain has TRBV28 and TRBJ2-1, with 7 nucleotides matching TRBD1. This CDR3 has 16 residues. The germline V gene has CDR1 MDHEN and CDR2 SYDVKM. Unmatched junction bases numbered 11, after V lost 3 bases and J lost 6 bases.

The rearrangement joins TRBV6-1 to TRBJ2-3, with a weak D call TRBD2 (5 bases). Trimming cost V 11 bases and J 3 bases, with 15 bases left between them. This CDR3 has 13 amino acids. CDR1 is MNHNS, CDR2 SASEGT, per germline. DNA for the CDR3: TGTGCCGCCTCGGGGAGTCGAACAGATACGCAGTATTTT. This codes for CAASGSRTDTQYF.

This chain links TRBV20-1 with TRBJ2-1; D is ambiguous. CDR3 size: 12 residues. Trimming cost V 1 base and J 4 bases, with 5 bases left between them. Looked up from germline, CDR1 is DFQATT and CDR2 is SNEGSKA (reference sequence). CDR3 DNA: TGCAGTGCTAGAGCGGGTTACAATGAGCAGTTCTTC. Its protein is CSARAGYNEQFF.

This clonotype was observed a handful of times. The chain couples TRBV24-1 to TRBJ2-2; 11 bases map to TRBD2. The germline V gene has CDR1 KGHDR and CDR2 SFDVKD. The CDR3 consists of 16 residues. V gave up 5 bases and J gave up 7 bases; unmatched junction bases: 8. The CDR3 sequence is CATSANSLAGGGELFF. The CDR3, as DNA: TGTGCCACCAGTGCCAACTCCCTAGCGGGGGGCGGGGAGCTGTTTTTT.

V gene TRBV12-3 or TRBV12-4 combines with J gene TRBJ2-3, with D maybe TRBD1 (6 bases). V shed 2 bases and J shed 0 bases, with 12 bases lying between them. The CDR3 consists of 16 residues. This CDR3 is CASSLTQGISTDTQYF. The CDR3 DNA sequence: TGTGCCAGCAGTTTAACACAGGGTATTAGCACAGATACGCAGTATTTT.

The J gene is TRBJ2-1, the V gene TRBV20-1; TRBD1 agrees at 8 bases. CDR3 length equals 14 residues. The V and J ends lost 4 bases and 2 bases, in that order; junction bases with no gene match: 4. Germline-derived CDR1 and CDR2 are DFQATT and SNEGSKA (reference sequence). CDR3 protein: CSAKDRVAYNEQFF. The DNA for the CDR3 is TGCAGTGCTAAGGACAGGGTCGCCTACAATGAGCAGTTCTTC.

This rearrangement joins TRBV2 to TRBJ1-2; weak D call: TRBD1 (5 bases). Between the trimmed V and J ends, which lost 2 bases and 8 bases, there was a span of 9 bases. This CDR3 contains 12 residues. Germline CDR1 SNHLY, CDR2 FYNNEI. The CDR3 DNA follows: TGTGCCAGCAGTGAACCCGGGACCGGCTACACCTTC. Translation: CASSEPGTGYTF.

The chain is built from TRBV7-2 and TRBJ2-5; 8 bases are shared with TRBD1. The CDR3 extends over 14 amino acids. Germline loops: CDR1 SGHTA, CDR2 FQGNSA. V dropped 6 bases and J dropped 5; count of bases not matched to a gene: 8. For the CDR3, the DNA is TGTGCCAGCAGAGAATGGACAGGGTCCGAGACCCAGTACTTC. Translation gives CASREWTGSETQYF. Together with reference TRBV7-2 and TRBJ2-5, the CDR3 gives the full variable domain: GAGVSQSPSNKVTEKGKDVELRCDPISGHTALYWYRQSLGQGLEFLIYFQGNSAPDKSGLPSDRFSAERTGGSVSTLTIQRTQQEDSAVYLCASREWTGSETQYFGPGTRLLVL.

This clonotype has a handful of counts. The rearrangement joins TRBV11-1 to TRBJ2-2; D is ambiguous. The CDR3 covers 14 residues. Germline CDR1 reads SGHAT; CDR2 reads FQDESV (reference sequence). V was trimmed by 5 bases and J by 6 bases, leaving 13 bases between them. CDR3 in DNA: TGTGCCAGCAGCCCTCTAGTGGCGGCCGGGGAGCTGTTTTTT. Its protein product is CASSPLVAAGELFF.

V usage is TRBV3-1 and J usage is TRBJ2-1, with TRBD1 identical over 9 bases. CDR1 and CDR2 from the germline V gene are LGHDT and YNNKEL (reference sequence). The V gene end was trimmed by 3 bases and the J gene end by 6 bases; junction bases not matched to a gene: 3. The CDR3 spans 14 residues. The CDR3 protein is CASSHGQGFNEQFF. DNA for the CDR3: TGTGCCAGCAGCCATGGACAGGGGTTCAATGAGCAGTTCTTC.

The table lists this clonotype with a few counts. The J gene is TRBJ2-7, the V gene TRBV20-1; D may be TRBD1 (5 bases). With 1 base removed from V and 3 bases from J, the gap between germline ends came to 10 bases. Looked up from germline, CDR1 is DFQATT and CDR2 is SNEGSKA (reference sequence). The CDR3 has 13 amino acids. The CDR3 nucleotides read TGCAGTGCTAGAGCTGGGGCCCGCTACGAGCAGTACGTC. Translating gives CSARAGARYEQYV.

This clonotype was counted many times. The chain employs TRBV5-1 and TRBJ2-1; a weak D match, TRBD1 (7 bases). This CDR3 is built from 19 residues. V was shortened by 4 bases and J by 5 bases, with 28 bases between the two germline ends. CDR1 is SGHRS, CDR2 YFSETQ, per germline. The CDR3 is CASSEGRQGGTGYDNEQFF. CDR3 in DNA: TGCGCCAGCAGCGAGGGGCGTCAGGGGGGCACAGGATACGACAATGAGCAGTTCTTC.

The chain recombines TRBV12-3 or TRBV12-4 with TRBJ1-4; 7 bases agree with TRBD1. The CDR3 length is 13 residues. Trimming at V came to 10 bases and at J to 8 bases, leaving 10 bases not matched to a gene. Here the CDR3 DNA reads TGTGCCACCCAGGGGGGGCCTGGGGAAAAACTGTTTTTT. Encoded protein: CATQGGPGEKLFF.

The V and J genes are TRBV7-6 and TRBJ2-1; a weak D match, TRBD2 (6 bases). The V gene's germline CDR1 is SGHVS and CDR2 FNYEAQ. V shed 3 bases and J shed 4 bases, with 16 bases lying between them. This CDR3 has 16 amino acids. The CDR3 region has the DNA TGTGCCAGCAGCTTGAAATTAGCGGAACCTTACAATGAGCAGTTCTTC. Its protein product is CASSLKLAEPYNEQFF.

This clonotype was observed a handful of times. CDR3 nucleotide sequence: TGCGCCAGCAGCCAAGATGGGGCAGGAGTAGTAGCCAAAAACATTCAGTACTTC. Its translation is CASSQDGAGVVAKNIQYF. V usage is TRBV4-1 and J usage is TRBJ2-4; a weak D match, TRBD1 (5 bases). V lost 0 bases to trimming and J lost 0 bases, with 15 bases between them. The germline CDR1 and CDR2 sequences are MGHRA and YSYEKL. The length of the CDR3 is 18 residues.

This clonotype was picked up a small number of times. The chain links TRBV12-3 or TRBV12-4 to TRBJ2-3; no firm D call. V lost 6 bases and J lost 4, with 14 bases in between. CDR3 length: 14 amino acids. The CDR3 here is CASSPNGFPDTQYF. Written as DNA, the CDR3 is TGTGCCAGCAGCCCAAATGGGTTCCCAGATACGCAGTATTTT.

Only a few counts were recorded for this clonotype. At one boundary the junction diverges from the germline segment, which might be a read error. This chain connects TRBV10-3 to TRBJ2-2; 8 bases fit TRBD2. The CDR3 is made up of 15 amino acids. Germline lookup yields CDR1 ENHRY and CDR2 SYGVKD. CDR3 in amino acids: CATSSGILNTGELFF. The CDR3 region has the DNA TGTGCCACCAGTAGCGGGATCCTAAACACCGGGGAGCTGTTTTTT.

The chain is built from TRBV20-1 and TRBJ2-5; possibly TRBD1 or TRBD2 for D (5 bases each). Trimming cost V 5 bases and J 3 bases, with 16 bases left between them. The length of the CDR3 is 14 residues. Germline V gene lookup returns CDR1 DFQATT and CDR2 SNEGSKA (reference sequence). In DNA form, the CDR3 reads TGCAGTGCTCCCAGAGAGGGACCAGAAGAGACCCAGTACTTC. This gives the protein CSAPREGPEETQYF.